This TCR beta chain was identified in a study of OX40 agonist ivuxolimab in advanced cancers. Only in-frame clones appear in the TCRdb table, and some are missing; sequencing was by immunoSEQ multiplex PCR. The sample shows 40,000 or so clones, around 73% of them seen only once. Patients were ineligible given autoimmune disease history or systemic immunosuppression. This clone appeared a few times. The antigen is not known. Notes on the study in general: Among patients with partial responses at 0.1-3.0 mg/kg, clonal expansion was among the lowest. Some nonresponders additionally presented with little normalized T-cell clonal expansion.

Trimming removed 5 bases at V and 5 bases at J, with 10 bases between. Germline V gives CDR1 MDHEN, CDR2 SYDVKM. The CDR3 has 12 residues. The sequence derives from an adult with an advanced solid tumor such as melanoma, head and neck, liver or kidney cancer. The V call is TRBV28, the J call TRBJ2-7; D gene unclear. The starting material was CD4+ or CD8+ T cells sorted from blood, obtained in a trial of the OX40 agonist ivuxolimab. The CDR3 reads CASSPTGDEQYF. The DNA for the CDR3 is TGTGCCAGCAGTCCAACGGGCGACGAGCAGTACTTC.